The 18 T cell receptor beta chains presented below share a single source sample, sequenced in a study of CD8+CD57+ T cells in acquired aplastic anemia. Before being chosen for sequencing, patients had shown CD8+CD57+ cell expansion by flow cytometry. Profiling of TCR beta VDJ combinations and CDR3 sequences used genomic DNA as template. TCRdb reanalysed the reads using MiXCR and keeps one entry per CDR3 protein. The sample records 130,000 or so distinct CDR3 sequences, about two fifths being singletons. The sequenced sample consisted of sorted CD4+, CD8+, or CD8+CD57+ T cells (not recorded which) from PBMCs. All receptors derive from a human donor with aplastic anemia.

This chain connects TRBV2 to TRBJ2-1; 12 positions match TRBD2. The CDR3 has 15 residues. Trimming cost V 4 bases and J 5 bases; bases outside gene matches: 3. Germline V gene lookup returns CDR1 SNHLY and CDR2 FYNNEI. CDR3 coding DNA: TGTGCCAGCAGTGTCACTAGCGGGGGGAACAATGAGCAGTTCTTC. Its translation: CASSVTSGGNNEQFF.

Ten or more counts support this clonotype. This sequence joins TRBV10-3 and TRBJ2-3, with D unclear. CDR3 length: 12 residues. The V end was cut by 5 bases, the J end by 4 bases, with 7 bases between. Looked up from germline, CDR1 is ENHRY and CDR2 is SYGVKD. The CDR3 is CAISRSPDTQYF. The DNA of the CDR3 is TGTGCCATCAGTAGATCCCCAGATACGCAGTATTTT.

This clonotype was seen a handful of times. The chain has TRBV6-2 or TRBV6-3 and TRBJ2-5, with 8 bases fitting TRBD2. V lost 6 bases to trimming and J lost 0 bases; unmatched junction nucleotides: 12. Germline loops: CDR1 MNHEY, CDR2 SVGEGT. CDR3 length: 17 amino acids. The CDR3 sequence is CASSSLGFSGDQETQYF. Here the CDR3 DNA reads TGTGCCAGCAGCTCACTCGGATTTAGCGGGGACCAAGAGACCCAGTACTTC.

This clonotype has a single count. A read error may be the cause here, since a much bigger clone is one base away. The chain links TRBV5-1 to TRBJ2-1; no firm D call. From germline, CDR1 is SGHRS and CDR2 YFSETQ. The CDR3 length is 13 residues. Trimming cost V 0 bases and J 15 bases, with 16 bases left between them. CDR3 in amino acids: CASSLAGYSKRFF. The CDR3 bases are TGCGCCAGCAGCTTGGCGGGCTACAGTAAGCGGTTCTTC. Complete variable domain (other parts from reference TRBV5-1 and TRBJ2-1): KAGVTQTPRYLIKTRGQQVTLSCSPISGHRSVSWYQQTPGQGLQFLFEYFSETQRNKGNFPGRFSGRQFSNSRSEMNVSTLELGDSALYLCASSLAGYSKRFFGPGTRLTVL.

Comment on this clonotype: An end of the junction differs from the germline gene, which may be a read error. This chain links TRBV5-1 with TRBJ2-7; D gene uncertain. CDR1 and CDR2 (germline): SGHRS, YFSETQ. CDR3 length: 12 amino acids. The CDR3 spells CASSLGPYGQYF. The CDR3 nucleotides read TGCGCCAGCAGCTTGGGACCCTACGGGCAGTACTTC. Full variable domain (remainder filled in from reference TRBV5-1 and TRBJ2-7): KAGVTQTPRYLIKTRGQQVTLSCSPISGHRSVSWYQQTPGQGLQFLFEYFSETQRNKGNFPGRFSGRQFSNSRSEMNVSTLELGDSALYLCASSLGPYGQYFGPGTRLTVT.

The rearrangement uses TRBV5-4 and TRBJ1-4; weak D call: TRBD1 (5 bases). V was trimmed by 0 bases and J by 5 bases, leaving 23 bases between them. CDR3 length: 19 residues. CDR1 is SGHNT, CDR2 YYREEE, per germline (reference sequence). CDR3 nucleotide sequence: TGTGCCAGCAGCTTGGTAGAGAGCTCTTCGGGGGGGTCGAATGAAAAACTGTTTTTT. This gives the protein CASSLVESSSGGSNEKLFF.

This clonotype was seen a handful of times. The CDR3 sequence is CAISEEDKHGYTF. The DNA of the CDR3 is TGTGCCATCAGTGAGGAGGACAAGCATGGCTACACCTTC. The rearrangement uses TRBV10-3 and TRBJ1-2; D may be TRBD1 (5 bases). The CDR3 sequence is 13 residues long. Trimming pared 2 bases from V and 6 bases from J, leaving 10 bases between. Germline V lookup: CDR1 ENHRY, CDR2 SYGVKD.

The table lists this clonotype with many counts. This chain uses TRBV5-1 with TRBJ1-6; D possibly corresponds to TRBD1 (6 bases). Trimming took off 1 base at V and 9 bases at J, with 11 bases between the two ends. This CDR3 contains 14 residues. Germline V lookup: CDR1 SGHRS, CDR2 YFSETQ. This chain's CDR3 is CASSLTTGSSPLHF. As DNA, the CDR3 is TGCGCCAGCAGCTTGACTACAGGGAGTTCACCCCTCCACTTT.

As DNA, the CDR3 is TGCGCCAGCAGCATTACTAGCGGGACATACAATGAGCAGTTCTTC. The encoded protein is CASSITSGTYNEQFF. The chain carries TRBV4-3 and TRBJ2-1; 10 bases line up with TRBD2. CDR1 LGHNA and CDR2 YSLEER come from the germline V gene. V was pared by 5 bases and J by 4 bases, with 5 bases of the junction left unmatched. The CDR3 spans 15 residues.

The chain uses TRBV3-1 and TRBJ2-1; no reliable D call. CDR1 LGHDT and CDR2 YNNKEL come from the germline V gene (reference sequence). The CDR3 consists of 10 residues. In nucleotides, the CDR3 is TGTCTGCCCACCTACAATGAGCAGTTCTTC. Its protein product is CLPTYNEQFF.

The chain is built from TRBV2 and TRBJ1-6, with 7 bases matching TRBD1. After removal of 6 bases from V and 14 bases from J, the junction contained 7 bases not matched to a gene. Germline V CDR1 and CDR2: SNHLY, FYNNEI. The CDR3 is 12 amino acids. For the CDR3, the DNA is TGTGCCAGCAGCGAGAGCAGGGGGACCCTCCACTTT. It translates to CASSESRGTLHF.

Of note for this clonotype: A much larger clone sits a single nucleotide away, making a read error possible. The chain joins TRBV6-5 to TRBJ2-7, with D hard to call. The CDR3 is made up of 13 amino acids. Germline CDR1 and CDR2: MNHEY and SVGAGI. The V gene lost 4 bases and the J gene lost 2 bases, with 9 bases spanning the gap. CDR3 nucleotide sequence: TGTGCCAGCAGTTCCGACGGAGCCTACGAGCAGTACTTC. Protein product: CASSSDGAYEQYF.

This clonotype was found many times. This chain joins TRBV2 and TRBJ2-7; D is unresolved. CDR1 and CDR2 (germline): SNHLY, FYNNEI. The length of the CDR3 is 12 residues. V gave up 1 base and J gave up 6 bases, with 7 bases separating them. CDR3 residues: CASSEDVGEQYF. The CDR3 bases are TGTGCCAGCAGTGAAGACGTGGGCGAGCAGTACTTC.

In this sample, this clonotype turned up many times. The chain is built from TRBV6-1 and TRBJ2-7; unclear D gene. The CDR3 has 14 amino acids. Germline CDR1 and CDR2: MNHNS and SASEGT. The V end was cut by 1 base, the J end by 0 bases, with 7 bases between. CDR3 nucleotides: TGTGCCAGCAGTGAAGGAGCATTCTCCTACGAGCAGTACTTC. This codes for CASSEGAFSYEQYF.

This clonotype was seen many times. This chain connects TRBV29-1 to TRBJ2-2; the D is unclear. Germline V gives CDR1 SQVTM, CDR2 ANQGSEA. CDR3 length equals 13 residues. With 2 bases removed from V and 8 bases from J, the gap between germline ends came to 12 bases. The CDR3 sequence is CSVETDRVGELFF. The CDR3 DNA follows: TGCAGCGTTGAAACTGATAGGGTAGGGGAGCTGTTTTTT.

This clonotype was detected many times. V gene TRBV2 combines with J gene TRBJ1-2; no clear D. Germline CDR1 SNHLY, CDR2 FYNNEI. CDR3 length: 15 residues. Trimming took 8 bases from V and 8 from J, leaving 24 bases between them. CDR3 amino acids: CASSLLGRPQSGYTF. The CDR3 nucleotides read TGTGCCAGCTCTCTTTTAGGGCGGCCCCAAAGCGGCTACACCTTC.

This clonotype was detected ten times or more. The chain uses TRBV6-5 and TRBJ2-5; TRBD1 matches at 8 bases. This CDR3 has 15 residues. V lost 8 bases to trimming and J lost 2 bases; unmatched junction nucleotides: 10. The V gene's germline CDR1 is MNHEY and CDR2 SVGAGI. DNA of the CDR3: TGTGCCAGCCATCGAGCGACAGGGGAGCAAGAGACCCAGTACTTC. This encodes CASHRATGEQETQYF.

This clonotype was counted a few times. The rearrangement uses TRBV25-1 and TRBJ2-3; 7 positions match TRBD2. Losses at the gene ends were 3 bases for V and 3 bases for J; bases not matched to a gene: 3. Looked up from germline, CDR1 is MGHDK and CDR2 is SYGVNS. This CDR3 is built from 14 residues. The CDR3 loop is CASSDHGRTDTQYF. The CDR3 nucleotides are TGTGCCAGCAGTGATCACGGGAGGACAGATACGCAGTATTTT.